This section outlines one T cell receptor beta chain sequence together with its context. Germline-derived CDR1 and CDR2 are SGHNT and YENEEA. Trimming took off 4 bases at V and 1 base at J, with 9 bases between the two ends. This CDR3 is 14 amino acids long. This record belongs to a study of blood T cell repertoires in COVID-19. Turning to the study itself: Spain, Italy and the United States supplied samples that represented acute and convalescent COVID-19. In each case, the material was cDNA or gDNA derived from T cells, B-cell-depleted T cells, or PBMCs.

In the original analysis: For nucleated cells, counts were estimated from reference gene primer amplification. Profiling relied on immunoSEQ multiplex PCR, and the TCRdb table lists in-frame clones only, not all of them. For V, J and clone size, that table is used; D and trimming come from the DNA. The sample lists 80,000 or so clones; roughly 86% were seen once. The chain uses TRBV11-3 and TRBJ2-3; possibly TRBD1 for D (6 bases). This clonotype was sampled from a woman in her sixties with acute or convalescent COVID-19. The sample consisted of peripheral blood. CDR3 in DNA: TGTGCCAGCAGCTCCCGACAGGGCACAGATACGCAGTATTTT. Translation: CASSSRQGTDTQYF.